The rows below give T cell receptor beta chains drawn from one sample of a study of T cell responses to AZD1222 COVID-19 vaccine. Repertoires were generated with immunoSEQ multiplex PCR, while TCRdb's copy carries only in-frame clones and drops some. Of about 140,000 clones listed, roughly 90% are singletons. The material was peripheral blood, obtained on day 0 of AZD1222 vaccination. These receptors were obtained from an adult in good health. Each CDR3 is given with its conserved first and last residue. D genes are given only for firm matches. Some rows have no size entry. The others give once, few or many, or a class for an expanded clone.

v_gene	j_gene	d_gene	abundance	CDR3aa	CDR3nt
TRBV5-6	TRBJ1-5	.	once	CASSRGAVNQPQHF	TGTGCCAGCAGCCGAGGGGCTGTCAATCAGCCCCAGCATTTT
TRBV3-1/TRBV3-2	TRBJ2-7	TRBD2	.	CASSPGLAGQQYF	TGTGCCAGCAGCCCGGGACTAGCGGGACAGCAGTACTTC
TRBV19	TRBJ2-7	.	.	CASSMGHPYEQYF	TGTGCCAGTAGTATGGGGCATCCCTACGAGCAGTACTTC
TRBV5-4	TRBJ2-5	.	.	CASSLETGRGTQYF	TGTGCCAGCAGCTTGGAGACAGGGAGGGGGACCCAGTACTTC
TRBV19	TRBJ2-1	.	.	CASSIDQGHYNEQFF	TGTGCCAGTAGTATAGATCAGGGACACTACAATGAGCAGTTCTTC
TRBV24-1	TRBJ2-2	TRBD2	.	CATSDATSGKRGSGELFF	TGTGCCACCAGTGACGCGACCAGCGGGAAGCGAGGGTCCGGGGAGCTGTTTTTT
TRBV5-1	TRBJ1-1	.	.	CASSLVAGPMNTEAFF	TGCGCCAGCAGCTTGGTAGCAGGGCCAATGAACACTGAAGCTTTCTTT
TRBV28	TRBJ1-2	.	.	CASSSFSYGYTF	TGTGCCAGCAGTTCCTTTAGTTATGGCTACACCTTC
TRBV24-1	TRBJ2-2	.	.	CAVVGPGELFF	TGTGCCGTGGTAGGTCCCGGGGAGCTGTTTTTT
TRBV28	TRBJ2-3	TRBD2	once	CALRGGRTSTDTQYF	TGTGCCCTCAGGGGCGGGAGGACCAGCACAGATACGCAGTATTTT
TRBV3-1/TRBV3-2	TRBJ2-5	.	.	CASSQGGETQYF	TGTGCCAGCAGCCAGGGAGGCGAGACCCAGTACTTC
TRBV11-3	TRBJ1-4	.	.	CASSLDGNEKLFF	TGTGCCAGCAGCTTGGACGGTAATGAAAAACTGTTTTTT
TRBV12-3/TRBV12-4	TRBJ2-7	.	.	CASSFGRDEQYF	TGTGCCAGCAGTTTCGGCAGAGACGAGCAGTACTTC
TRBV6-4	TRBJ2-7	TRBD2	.	CASSDSAGREQYF	TGTGCCAGCAGTGACTCAGCGGGACGCGAGCAGTACTTC
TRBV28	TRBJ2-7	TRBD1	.	CASTPGGYEQYF	TGTGCCAGCACCCCAGGGGGCTACGAGCAGTACTTC
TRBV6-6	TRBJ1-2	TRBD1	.	CASSYSTGGYGYTF	TGTGCCAGCAGTTACTCGACAGGGGGCTATGGCTACACCTTC
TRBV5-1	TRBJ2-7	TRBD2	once	CASSLGLAGFYEQYF	TGCGCCAGCAGCTTGGGGCTAGCGGGATTTTACGAGCAGTACTTC
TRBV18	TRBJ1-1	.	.	CASSLGTGSNTEAFF	TGTGCCAGCTCACTGGGTACTGGGTCGAACACTGAAGCTTTCTTT
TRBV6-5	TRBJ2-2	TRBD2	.	CASSSVAGVTGELFF	TGTGCCAGCAGTTCAGTAGCGGGAGTGACCGGGGAGCTGTTTTTT
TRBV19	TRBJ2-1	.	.	CASSSRAYNEQFF	TGTGCCAGTAGTAGCAGGGCGTACAATGAGCAGTTCTTC
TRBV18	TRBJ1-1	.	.	CASSPDRTNTEAFF	TGTGCCAGCTCACCAGACAGGACGAACACTGAAGCTTTCTTT
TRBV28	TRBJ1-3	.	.	CASSFRLKDTIYF	TGTGCCAGCAGTTTCCGACTAAAGGACACCATATATTTT
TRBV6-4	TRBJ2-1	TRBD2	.	CASSKISGGYNEQFF	TGTGCCAGCAGTAAAATTAGCGGGGGCTACAATGAGCAGTTCTTC
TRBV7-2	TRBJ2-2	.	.	CASSLLIPGELFF	TGTGCCAGCAGCTTACTTATCCCCGGGGAGCTGTTTTTT
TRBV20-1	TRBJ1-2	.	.	CSAYRYYGYTF	TGCAGTGCGTATCGGTACTATGGCTACACCTTC
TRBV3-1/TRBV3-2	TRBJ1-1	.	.	CASSLLGTEAFF	TGTGCCAGCAGCCTCCTCGGGACTGAAGCTTTCTTT
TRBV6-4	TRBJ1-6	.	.	CASSDLVTAEYSPLHF	TGTGCCAGCAGTGACTTAGTAACAGCTGAGTATTCACCCCTCCACTTT
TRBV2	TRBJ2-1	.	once	CASSESLQFF	TGTGCCAGCAGTGAAAGCTTGCAGTTCTTC
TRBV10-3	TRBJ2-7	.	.	CAISESLSSYEQYF	TGTGCCATCAGTGAGTCCCTAAGCTCCTACGAGCAGTACTTC
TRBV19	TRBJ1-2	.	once	CASSFRGFYGYTF	TGTGCCAGTAGCTTCAGGGGTTTCTATGGCTACACCTTC
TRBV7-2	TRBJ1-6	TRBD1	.	CASSTRDSRNSPLHF	TGTGCCAGCAGCACCAGGGACAGTCGTAATTCACCCCTCCACTTT
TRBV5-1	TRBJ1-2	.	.	CASSSSYGYTF	TGCGCCAGCAGCTCTTCCTATGGCTACACCTTC
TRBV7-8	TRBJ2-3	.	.	CASSLGSVADTQYF	TGTGCCAGCAGCTTAGGTAGCGTCGCAGATACGCAGTATTTT
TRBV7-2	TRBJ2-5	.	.	CASSLATQETQYF	TGTGCCAGCAGCTTAGCCACCCAAGAGACCCAGTACTTC
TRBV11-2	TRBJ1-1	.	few	CASRLGVWGLNTEAFF	TGTGCCAGCAGGTTGGGAGTTTGGGGTCTGAACACTGAAGCTTTCTTT
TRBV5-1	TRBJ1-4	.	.	CASSLRGTNEKLFF	TGCGCCAGCAGCTTACGGGGGACTAATGAAAAACTGTTTTTT
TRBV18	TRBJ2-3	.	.	CASSPVQQTDTQYF	TGTGCCAGCTCACCAGTACAGCAGACAGATACGCAGTATTTT
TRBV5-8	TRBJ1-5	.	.	CASSPDRYQPQHF	TGTGCCAGCAGCCCGGACAGATATCAGCCCCAGCATTTT
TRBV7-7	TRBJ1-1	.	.	CASSSLWTPMNTEAFF	TGTGCTAGCAGCTCACTATGGACTCCCATGAACACTGAAGCTTTCTTT
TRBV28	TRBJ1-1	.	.	CAVQVYTEAFF	TGTGCCGTACAGGTTTACACTGAAGCTTTCTTT
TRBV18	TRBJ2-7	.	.	CASSPSQGYGEQYF	TGTGCCAGCTCACCAAGCCAGGGTTACGGCGAGCAGTACTTC
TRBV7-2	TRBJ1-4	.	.	CASSSFGAGEKLFF	TGTGCCAGCAGCTCCTTCGGGGCCGGGGAAAAACTGTTTTTT
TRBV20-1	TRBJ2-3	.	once	CSASTDTQYF	TGCAGTGCTAGCACAGATACGCAGTATTTT
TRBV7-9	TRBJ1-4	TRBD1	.	CASSTTGANEKLFF	TGTGCCAGCAGCACGACAGGGGCTAATGAAAAACTGTTTTTT
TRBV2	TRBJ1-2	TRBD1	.	CASSSGTALGYTF	TGTGCCAGCAGTTCCGGGACAGCTCTAGGCTACACCTTC
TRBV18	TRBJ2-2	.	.	CASSTNTGELFF	TGTGCCAGCTCAACAAACACCGGGGAGCTGTTTTTT
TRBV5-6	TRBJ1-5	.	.	CASSLGPGSNQPQHF	TGTGCCAGCAGCTTGGGTCCGGGTAGCAATCAGCCCCAGCATTTT
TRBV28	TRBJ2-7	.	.	CASSPPDGFSSYEQYF	TGTGCCAGCAGCCCACCGGACGGTTTCTCGTCCTACGAGCAGTACTTC
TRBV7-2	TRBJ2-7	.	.	CASSPSVGQSYEQYF	TGTGCCAGCAGCCCCTCGGTGGGGCAATCCTACGAGCAGTACTTC
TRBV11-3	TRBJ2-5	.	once	CASSGSHQETQYF	TGTGCCAGCAGCGGCTCTCACCAAGAGACCCAGTACTTC
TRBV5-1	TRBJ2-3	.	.	CASSLRLAGDTQYF	TGCGCCAGCAGCTTGCGGCTAGCCGGAGATACGCAGTATTTT